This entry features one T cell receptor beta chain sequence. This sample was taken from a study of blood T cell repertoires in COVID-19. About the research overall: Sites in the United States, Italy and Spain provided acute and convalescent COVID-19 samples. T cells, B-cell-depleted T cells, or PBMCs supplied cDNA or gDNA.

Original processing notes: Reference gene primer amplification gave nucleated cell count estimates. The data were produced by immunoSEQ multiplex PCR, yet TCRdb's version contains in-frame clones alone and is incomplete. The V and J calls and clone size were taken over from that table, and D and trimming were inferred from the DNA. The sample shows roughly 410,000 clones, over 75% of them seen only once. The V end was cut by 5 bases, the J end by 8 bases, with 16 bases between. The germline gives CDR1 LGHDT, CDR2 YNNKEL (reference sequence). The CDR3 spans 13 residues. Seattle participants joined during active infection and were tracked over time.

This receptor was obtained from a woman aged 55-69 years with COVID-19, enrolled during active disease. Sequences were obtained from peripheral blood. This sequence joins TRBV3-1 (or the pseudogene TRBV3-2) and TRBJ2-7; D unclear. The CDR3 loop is CASSFGSFTKQYF. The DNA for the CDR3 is TGTGCCAGCAGCTTCGGGTCCTTTACGAAGCAGTACTTC.